Sequencing of this T cell receptor beta chain was carried out in a study of cytomegalovirus exposure and HLA in healthy donors. For the study at large: Previous work identified roughly 110 million unique TCR beta sequences from around 200 million T cells. Findings of the study overall: High sensitivity and specificity were reportedly achieved when the classifier diagnosed cytomegalovirus status. Rarity marked most TCR sequences, yet some public TCRs occurred in many donors.

13 Jbeta primers and 60 Vbeta primers were used for the PCR. Assay: immunoSEQ multiplex PCR; the TCRdb copy retains only in-frame clones and omits some. The sample has over 150,000 clones; roughly 80% are singletons. Likely unrecorded immune exposures existed in these nominally healthy donors. On this clone itself: Its antigen remains unidentified.

Trimming removed 3 bases from V and 0 bases from J; junction bases left unmatched: 5. The CDR3 loop spans 16 amino acids. Germline values: CDR1 LNHNV, CDR2 YYDKDF (reference sequence). The clonotype was recovered from a woman aged 25 to 45 in good health and CMV-seropositive. The genes are TRBV15 and TRBJ1-1; TRBD1 matches 9 bases. Sequenced input: PBMCs. CDR3 protein: CATSRDRGLMNTEAFF. The CDR3 region has the DNA TGTGCCACCAGCAGGGACAGGGGACTAATGAACACTGAAGCTTTCTTT. Looking up the rest from reference TRBV15 and TRBJ1-1 gives the full variable domain: DAMVIQNPRYQVTQFGKPVTLSCSQTLNHNVMYWYQQKSSQAPKLLFHYYDKDFNNEADTPDNFQSRRPNTSFCFLDIRSPGLGDTAMYLCATSRDRGLMNTEAFFGQGTRLTVV.